The sequence of this T cell receptor (beta chain) was determined in a study of shared clonotypes between healthy human individuals. All the donors were Caucasian adults who lived in Nashville, Tennessee. Assay: immunoSEQ multiplex PCR; the TCRdb copy retains only in-frame clones and omits some. The sample lists approximately 980,000 clones; 76% were seen once. Germline V gene lookup returns CDR1 SNHLY and CDR2 FYNNEI. The CDR3 loop spans 15 amino acids. V was trimmed by 4 bases and J by 0 bases, leaving 10 bases between them. The sample was memory CD4+ T cells sorted from blood. Subset indicated: CD45RA-negative fraction. The V gene is TRBV2, the J gene TRBJ2-4, with a tentative D call TRBD1 (5 bases). The sequence came from a man younger than 35 in good health. CDR3 sequence reads: CASSGTLLAKNIQYF. DNA of the CDR3: TGTGCCAGCAGTGGGACACTACTAGCCAAAAACATTCAGTACTTC.